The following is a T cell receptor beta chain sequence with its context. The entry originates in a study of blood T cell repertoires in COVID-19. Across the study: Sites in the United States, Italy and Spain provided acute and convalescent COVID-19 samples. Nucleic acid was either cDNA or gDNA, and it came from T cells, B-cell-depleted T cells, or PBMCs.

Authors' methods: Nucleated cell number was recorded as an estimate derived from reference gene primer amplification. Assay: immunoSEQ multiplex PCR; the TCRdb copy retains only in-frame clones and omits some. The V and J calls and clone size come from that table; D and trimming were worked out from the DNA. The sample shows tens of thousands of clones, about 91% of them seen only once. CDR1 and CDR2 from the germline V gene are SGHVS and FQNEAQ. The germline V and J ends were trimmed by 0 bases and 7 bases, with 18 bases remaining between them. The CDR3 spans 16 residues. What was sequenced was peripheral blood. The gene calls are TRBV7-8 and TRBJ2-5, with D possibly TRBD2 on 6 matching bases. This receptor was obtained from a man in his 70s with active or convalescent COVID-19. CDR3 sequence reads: CASSLAWLSGPGTQYF. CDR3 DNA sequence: TGTGCCAGCAGCTTAGCGTGGCTTAGCGGTCCGGGGACCCAGTACTTC.